This TCR beta chain was identified during a study of immune evolution from preneoplasia to lung adenocarcinoma. Study information: HLA loss of heterozygosity: roughly 7.5% AIS, about 15% MIA, roughly 35% ADC, none AAH.

Between the trimmed V and J ends, which lost 5 bases and 2 bases, there was a span of 10 bases. Germline CDR1 and CDR2: SGHNT and YYREEE (reference sequence). This CDR3 comprises 13 residues. Study-level results: KRAS-mutant nodules had the highest T cell clonality.

Two lung cancer pathologists independently confirmed each histologic diagnosis. This clone was picked up a small number of times. The antigen remains undetermined. Here immunoSEQ multiplex PCR was the method, and the copy in TCRdb shows in-frame clones only, minus some. This table has fewer than 50,000 clones, around 80% appearing once. This TCR derives from a person aged 60 to 70 with lung adenocarcinoma. The genes are TRBV5-4 and TRBJ1-1, with a weak D call TRBD1 (5 bases). The material sequenced was FFPE invasive lung adenocarcinoma tissue. The CDR3 sequence: CASSHTGNTEAFF. The DNA for the CDR3 is TGTGCCAGCAGTCATACAGGAAACACTGAAGCTTTCTTT.